The 28 T cell receptor beta chains in this list originate from one sample, sequenced in a study of blood T cell repertoires in COVID-19. Here immunoSEQ multiplex PCR was the method, and the copy in TCRdb shows in-frame clones only, minus some. Altogether approximately 320,000 clones are present, roughly nine tenths being singletons, with the ten largest covering 2% to 3%. The sequenced sample was PBMCs or T cells enriched from blood (not recorded which). These receptors were collected from a man aged 55 to 70 who had recovered from COVID-19.

V and J are TRBV7-2 and TRBJ2-2, with 9 bases fitting TRBD2. The trim removed 2 bases at V and 5 bases at J, leaving 6 bases unmatched. In germline, CDR1 is SGHTA, CDR2 FQGNSA. This CDR3 is 16 amino acids long. This CDR3 is CASSLIGLAGTGELFF. In nucleotides, the CDR3 is TGTGCCAGCAGCTTAATAGGCCTAGCGGGGACCGGGGAGCTGTTTTTT. The entire variable domain, with the rest obtained from reference TRBV7-2 and TRBJ2-2, is as follows: GAGVSQSPSNKVTEKGKDVELRCDPISGHTALYWYRQSLGQGLEFLIYFQGNSAPDKSGLPSDRFSAERTGGSVSTLTIQRTQQEDSAVYLCASSLIGLAGTGELFFGEGSRLTVL.

This clone has only one observation. The chain uses TRBV6-5 and TRBJ2-2, with a weak D call TRBD2 (6 bases). There are 15 residues in the CDR3. CDR1 MNHEY and CDR2 SVGAGI come from the germline V gene. CDR3 bases: TGTGTCACAGCATTCGCATGGGGGGACACCGGGGAGCTGTTTTTT. Translated: CVTAFAWGDTGELFF.

This chain uses TRBV18 with TRBJ1-5; the match to TRBD1 covers 10 bases. The CDR3 runs 15 residues. Losses at the gene ends were 5 bases for V and 8 bases for J; bases not matched to a gene: 9. In germline, CDR1 is KGHSH, CDR2 LQKENI. The CDR3 DNA reads as TGTGCCAGCTCAGCCGGGACAGGGGTGTCGGAGCCCCAGCATTTT. Translated, it gives CASSAGTGVSEPQHF. The whole variable domain, remainder taken from reference TRBV18 and TRBJ1-5, is NAGVMQNPRHLVRRRGQEARLRCSPMKGHSHVYWYRQLPEEGLKFMVYLQKENIIDESGMPKERFSAEFPKEGPSILRIQQVVRGDSAAYFCASSAGTGVSEPQHFGDGTRLSIL.

The CDR3 region is CASSPRTGLDQPQHF. As DNA, the CDR3 is TGTGCCAGCTCACCACGGACAGGGCTGGATCAGCCCCAGCATTTT. J is TRBJ1-5 and V is TRBV18; 8 nucleotides agree with TRBD1. The germline V gene has CDR1 KGHSH and CDR2 LQKENI. The CDR3 extends over 15 amino acids. The V segment lost 1 base and the J segment 5 bases; nucleotides outside the gene matches: 4. Using reference TRBV18 and TRBJ1-5 for the parts outside the CDR3, the full variable domain is NAGVMQNPRHLVRRRGQEARLRCSPMKGHSHVYWYRQLPEEGLKFMVYLQKENIIDESGMPKERFSAEFPKEGPSILRIQQVVRGDSAAYFCASSPRTGLDQPQHFGDGTRLSIL.

The J gene is TRBJ2-7, the V gene TRBV6-5; the D is unclear. This CDR3 has 15 residues. The V gene lost 0 bases and the J gene lost 0 bases, with 9 bases spanning the gap. Germline-derived CDR1 and CDR2 are MNHEY and SVGAGI. CDR3 coding DNA: TGTGCCAGCAGTTACTCGCACACCAGCTCCTACGAGCAGTACTTC. Translation gives CASSYSHTSSYEQYF.

This clone was observed once. This sequence joins TRBV19 and TRBJ1-5; 7 bases align to TRBD1. J was trimmed by 4 bases and V by 9 bases; bases with no gene match: 6. This CDR3 has 13 residues. Germline CDR1 and CDR2: LNHDA and SQIVND (reference sequence). This chain's CDR3 is CASSTGKNQPQHF. The CDR3 nucleotides read TGTGCCAGCTCGACAGGGAAGAATCAGCCCCAGCATTTT. Drawing the rest from reference TRBV19 and TRBJ1-5, the complete variable domain is DGGITQSPKYLFRKEGQNVTLSCEQNLNHDAMYWYRQDPGQGLRLIYYSQIVNDFQKGDIAEGYSVSREKKESFPLTVTSAQKNPTAFYLCASSTGKNQPQHFGDGTRLSIL.

The chain carries TRBV5-3 and TRBJ2-7, with D tentatively TRBD1 (5 bases). TRBV5-3 belongs to the ORF category, with a function that is uncertain. The CDR3 runs to 17 residues. The V end lost 4 bases, the J end lost 0 bases, and 20 bases lay between the germline ends. CDR3 sequence reads: CARSPPSAQGFSYEQYF. The CDR3 DNA sequence: TGTGCCAGAAGCCCTCCTTCAGCGCAGGGCTTCTCCTACGAGCAGTACTTC.

The J gene is TRBJ1-1, the V gene TRBV29-1, with a weak D call TRBD1 (5 bases). Germline CDR1 SQVTM, CDR2 ANQGSEA. The length of the CDR3 is 13 residues. Trimming removed 4 bases from V and 3 bases from J, with 12 bases in between. CDR3 amino acids: CSVGGVQDTEAFF. Here the CDR3 DNA reads TGCAGCGTTGGGGGGGTTCAGGACACTGAAGCTTTCTTT.

The chain is built from TRBV5-4 and TRBJ2-1; D may be TRBD2 (6 bases). There are 16 residues in the CDR3. The germline V and J ends were trimmed by 1 base and 0 bases, with 11 bases remaining between them. The germline CDR1 and CDR2 sequences are SGHNT and YYREEE (reference sequence). In DNA, the CDR3 is TGTGCCAGCAGCTTGTTTAGCGGAAACTCCTACAATGAGCAGTTCTTC. It translates to CASSLFSGNSYNEQFF.

This clone was seen more than once but under ten times. This chain uses TRBV24-1 with TRBJ2-2, with 7 bases that match TRBD1. The CDR3 spans 15 residues. V shed 9 bases and J 1 base; nucleotides not matched to a gene: 7. The V gene's germline CDR1 is KGHDR and CDR2 SFDVKD. The CDR3 loop is CATPTGTENTGELFF. Here the CDR3 DNA reads TGTGCCACCCCGACCGGGACAGAGAACACCGGGGAGCTGTTTTTT.

A single count supports this clone. This rearrangement joins TRBV14 to TRBJ2-1; TRBD2 is a possible D gene (5 bases). The CDR3 runs to 17 residues. V was shortened by 1 base and J by 1 base, with 14 bases between the two germline ends. The germline V gene has CDR1 SGHDN and CDR2 FVKESK. The CDR3 sequence is CASSQASVRRSYNEQFF. The CDR3 coding sequence is TGTGCCAGCAGCCAAGCCTCGGTCAGGAGGTCCTACAATGAGCAGTTCTTC.

This clone was detected once. The DNA of the CDR3 is TGTGCCATCAGTGAGAGGGGGGGCTCCTATAATTCACCCCTCCACTTT. Its translation is CAISERGGSYNSPLHF. The J gene is TRBJ1-6, the V gene TRBV10-3; the D gene is possibly TRBD1 (6 bases). CDR3 length: 16 residues. Per the germline V gene, CDR1 is ENHRY and CDR2 is SYGVKD. Deletions cut 2 bases from V and 0 bases from J, with 8 bases between.

The chain has TRBV12-3 or TRBV12-4 and TRBJ1-2; weak D call: TRBD1 (5 bases). The V gene lost 6 bases and the J gene lost 6 bases, with 11 bases spanning the gap. The CDR3 loop spans 12 amino acids. The CDR3 DNA follows: TGTGCCAGCAGCCGGGGGAGGGATGGCTACACCTTC. Residues: CASSRGRDGYTF.

The rearrangement joins TRBV21-1 to TRBJ2-3; the table's D call of TRBD2 was not tested on the DNA. TRBV21-1 counts as a pseudogene. This CDR3 has 16 residues. CDR3 sequence reads: CASSKENCGTTDTQYF. For the CDR3, the DNA is TGTGCCAGCAGCAAAGAGAACTGCGGAACCACAGATACGCAGTATTTT.

The chain joins TRBV7-6 to TRBJ2-7; tentative D call: TRBD1 (7 bases). Trimming pared 1 base from V and 2 bases from J, leaving 12 bases between. The CDR3 is 15 amino acids. CDR1 and CDR2 (germline): SGHVS, FNYEAQ. The DNA of the CDR3 is TGTGCCAGCAGCTTAGGGCCAGGGGGGACCTACGAGCAGTACTTC. Amino acids: CASSLGPGGTYEQYF. The whole variable domain, remainder taken from reference TRBV7-6 and TRBJ2-7, is GAGVSQSPRYKVTKRGQDVALRCDPISGHVSLYWYRQALGQGPEFLTYFNYEAQQDKSGLPNDRFSAERPEGSISTLTIQRTEQRDSAMYRCASSLGPGGTYEQYFGPGTRLTVT.

The genes are TRBV11-3 and TRBJ2-5; 9 bases are shared with TRBD1. This CDR3 region has 14 residues. J lost 4 bases, V lost 5 bases, and 5 bases had no gene match. The germline CDR1 and CDR2 sequences are SGHNT and YENEEA. The CDR3 bases are TGTGCCAGCAGCAACAGGGGGCGCACAGAGACCCAGTACTTC. This sequence encodes CASSNRGRTETQYF.

The chain links TRBV7-2 to TRBJ1-6, with D possibly being TRBD1 (5 bases). The CDR3 covers 14 residues. Deletions cut 6 bases from V and 7 bases from J, with 13 bases between. The germline CDR1 and CDR2 sequences are SGHTA and FQGNSA. In nucleotides, the CDR3 is TGTGCCAGCAGACCCGGAGGGACCAATTCACCCCTCCACTTT. Translating it yields CASRPGGTNSPLHF.

The chain links TRBV6-2 or TRBV6-3 to TRBJ2-3; maybe TRBD2 (6 bases). The length of the CDR3 is 18 residues. V was pared by 0 bases and J by 2 bases, with 18 bases between. Germline V gene lookup returns CDR1 MNHEY and CDR2 SVGEGT. As DNA, the CDR3 is TGTGCCAGCAGTTACTCATTACTTCTGGCGGACTACACAGATACGCAGTATTTT. Encoded protein: CASSYSLLLADYTDTQYF.

The rearrangement links TRBV28 to TRBJ2-1, with D possibly being TRBD2 (7 bases). CDR1 and CDR2 from the germline V gene are MDHEN and SYDVKM. V was trimmed by 3 bases and J by 6 bases, leaving 21 bases between them. The CDR3 is 17 amino acids. CDR3 coding DNA: TGTGCCAGCAGTTTGGGAGTGGGAGGGGGAAAAATCAATGAGCAGTTCTTC. Translated, it gives CASSLGVGGGKINEQFF.

This chain joins TRBV4-1 and TRBJ2-7; 8 bases line up with TRBD1. The germline CDR1 and CDR2 sequences are MGHRA and YSYEKL. The CDR3 is 15 amino acids. The ends lost 1 base at V and 4 bases at J; junction bases unmatched: 6. The CDR3 protein is CASSQAWTGWYEQYF. CDR3 coding DNA: TGCGCCAGCAGCCAAGCGTGGACAGGGTGGTACGAGCAGTACTTC.

This clone turned up a few times. The CDR3 bases are TGTGCCAGCAGCGCCGGGGGGCGGCCGCTCCAAGAGACCCAGTACTTC. This encodes CASSAGGRPLQETQYF. J is TRBJ2-5 and V is TRBV9, with a tentative D call TRBD2 (7 bases). The CDR3 length is 16 residues. V was pared by 3 bases and J by 1 base, with 16 bases between. The germline CDR1 and CDR2 sequences are SGDLS and YYNGEE.

Written as DNA, the CDR3 is TGTGCCAGCAGCCGTAGCGGGTCCGACTCCTACGAGCAGTACTTC. It encodes CASSRSGSDSYEQYF. J is TRBJ2-7 and V is TRBV11-1, with 7 bases identical to TRBD2. Germline-derived CDR1 and CDR2 are SGHAT and FQDESV (reference sequence). This CDR3 contains 15 residues. The trim removed 5 bases at V and 0 bases at J, leaving 7 bases unmatched.

The chain carries TRBV3-1 (or the pseudogene TRBV3-2) and TRBJ1-5; D not resolved. The germline gives CDR1 LGHDT, CDR2 YNNKEL (reference sequence). V lost 2 bases, J lost 5 bases, and 7 bases lay in between. This CDR3 comprises 13 residues. This chain's CDR3 is CASSQTRDQPQHF. The CDR3 DNA follows: TGTGCCAGCAGCCAAACTAGGGATCAGCCCCAGCATTTT.

A single count supports this clone. The rearrangement uses TRBV11-1 and TRBJ2-3, with TRBD2 matching over 8 bases. CDR1 SGHAT and CDR2 FQDESV come from the germline V gene (reference sequence). This CDR3 is 16 amino acids long. After removal of 0 bases from V and 2 bases from J, the junction contained 4 bases not matched to a gene. This CDR3 reads CASSLAGGGTTDTQYF. The DNA for the CDR3 is TGTGCCAGCAGCTTAGCTGGCGGGGGGACCACAGATACGCAGTATTTT.

CDR3 region: CASSLTTEQYF. DNA of the CDR3: TGTGCCAGCAGTTTAACGACAGAGCAGTACTTC. V usage is TRBV12-3 or TRBV12-4 and J usage is TRBJ2-7, with D unclear. This CDR3 has 11 residues. Trimming removed 2 bases from V and 7 bases from J, with 6 bases in between.

The V and J genes are TRBV5-3 and TRBJ1-5; D may be TRBD1 (5 bases). TRBV5-3 is recorded as an ORF, its role being uncertain. V dropped 6 bases and J dropped 0 bases, with 16 bases sitting between them. The CDR3 contains 16 residues. Here the CDR3 reads CARTSSGNYSNQPQHF. DNA for the CDR3: TGTGCCAGAACCTCTTCAGGGAATTATAGCAATCAGCCCCAGCATTTT.

The V gene is TRBV29-1, the J gene TRBJ1-2, with D possibly TRBD1 on 6 matching bases. V was shortened by 0 bases and J by 4 bases, with 9 bases between the two germline ends. There are 13 residues in the CDR3. Germline values: CDR1 SQVTM, CDR2 ANQGSEA. The CDR3 here is CSVEDRGGYGYTF. As DNA, the CDR3 is TGCAGCGTTGAAGATAGGGGGGGCTATGGCTACACCTTC.

This chain connects TRBV6-5 to TRBJ2-2, with a weak D call TRBD2 (5 bases). Per germline, CDR1 MNHEY and CDR2 SVGAGI. The CDR3 spans 14 residues. Trimming left V 7 bases short and J 3 bases short, with 12 bases between. CDR3 bases: TGTGCCAGCACGGCCGGGGTACACACCGGGGAGCTGTTTTTT. Translated: CASTAGVHTGELFF.